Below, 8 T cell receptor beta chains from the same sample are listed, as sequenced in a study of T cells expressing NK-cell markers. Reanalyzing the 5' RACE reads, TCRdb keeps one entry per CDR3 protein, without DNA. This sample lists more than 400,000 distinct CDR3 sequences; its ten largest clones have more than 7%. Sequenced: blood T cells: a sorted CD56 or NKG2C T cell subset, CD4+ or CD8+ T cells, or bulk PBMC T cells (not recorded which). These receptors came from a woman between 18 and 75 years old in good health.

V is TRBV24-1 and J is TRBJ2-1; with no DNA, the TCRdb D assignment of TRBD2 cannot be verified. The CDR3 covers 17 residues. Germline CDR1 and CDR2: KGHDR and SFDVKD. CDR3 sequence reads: CATSRGSGRRAYNEQFF.

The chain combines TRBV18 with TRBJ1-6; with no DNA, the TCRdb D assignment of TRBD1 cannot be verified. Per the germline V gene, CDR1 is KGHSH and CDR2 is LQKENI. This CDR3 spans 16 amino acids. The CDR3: CASSPISGTGNSPLHF.

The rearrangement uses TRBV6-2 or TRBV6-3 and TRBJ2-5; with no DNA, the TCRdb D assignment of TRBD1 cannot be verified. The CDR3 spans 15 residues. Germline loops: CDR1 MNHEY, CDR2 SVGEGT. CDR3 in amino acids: CASSPVQGYQETQYF.

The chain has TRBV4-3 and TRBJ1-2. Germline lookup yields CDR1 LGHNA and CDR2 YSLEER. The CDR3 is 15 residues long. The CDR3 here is CASSQDRGQHYGYTF.

This CDR3 is CASSYSPHTLYEQYF. The chain links TRBV6-2 or TRBV6-3 to TRBJ2-7. The CDR3 has 15 amino acids. Germline V CDR1 and CDR2: MNHEY, SVGEGT.

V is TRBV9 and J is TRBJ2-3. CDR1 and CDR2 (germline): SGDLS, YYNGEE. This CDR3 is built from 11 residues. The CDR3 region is CASSYTDTQYF.

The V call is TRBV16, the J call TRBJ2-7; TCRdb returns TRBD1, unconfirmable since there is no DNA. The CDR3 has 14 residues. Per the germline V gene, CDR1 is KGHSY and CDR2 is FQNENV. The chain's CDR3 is CASSQSRGGVEQYF. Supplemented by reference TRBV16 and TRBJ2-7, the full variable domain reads GEEVAQTPKHLVRGEGQKAKLYCAPIKGHSYVFWYQQVLKNEFKFLISFQNENVFDETGMPKERFSAKCLPNSPCSLEIQATKLEDSAVYFCASSQSRGGVEQYFGPGTRLTVT.

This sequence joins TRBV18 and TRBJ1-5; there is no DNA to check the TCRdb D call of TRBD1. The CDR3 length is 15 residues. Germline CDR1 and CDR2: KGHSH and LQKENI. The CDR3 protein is CASSPQSGGDQPQHF.